Reported below is one T cell receptor (beta chain). Its target is not known. This sample was included in a study of CD8 T cells in ankylosing spondylitis. Generation of TCR beta libraries employed quantitative 5'-RACE incorporating molecular barcodes. MiXCR, run by TCRdb on the 5' RACE reads, gives a single entry per CDR3 protein. The profile shows roughly 440,000 distinct CDR3 sequences, 17% of them singletons. The CDR3 contains 15 residues. V shed 5 bases and J 0 bases; nucleotides not matched to a gene: 7. Study-level points and caveats: Disease-linked clones reportedly concentrated significantly in matched ankylosing spondylitis synovial fluid. Relatively rare in peripheral blood, disease-linked clones were also CD8+. Reactive arthritis synovial fluid and blood previously showed some of these motif variants. A TCR beta motif of fewer than 10 highly homologous variants seemed to mark ankylosing spondylitis blood.

The sequence derives from a male donor with ankylosing spondylitis. The sample comprised blood, either unsorted or a sorted T cell fraction (not recorded which). The rearrangement uses TRBV12-3 or TRBV12-4 and TRBJ2-7, with TRBD1 matching over 7 bases. The CDR3 coding sequence is TGTGCCAGCAGTACGGGACAGCCGAGCTCCTACGAGCAGTACTTC. It specifies CASSTGQPSSYEQYF.